This T cell receptor beta chain was recorded in a study of T-cell memory formation after mild COVID-19 (dated by TCRdb to 2020 to 2023). The study in broad terms: TCR sequence clusters from the two donors were found to be largely donor specific. Longitudinal TCRalpha and TCRbeta repertoire sequencing tracked T-cell clones expanding and contracting after mild COVID-19 in a couple of donors. Two young, previously healthy adult volunteers made up the cohort, one male and one female. The full study reports these points: SARS-CoV-2 specificity of the second-wave clones peaking on day 37 was not confirmed. The study included only a couple of mild cases, and larger cohorts that include severe cases with pre-infection samples were judged to be necessary. Balanced CD4/CD8 phenotypes were observed for clones contracting from day 15 to 85, whereas a bias towards CD4+ was observed for a second wave of clones expanding from day 15 to 37. Contracting CD4+ clones were located mainly in the CM and EM memory subsets, whereas CD8+ clones were found to be enriched in EMRA. Some responding clones were found in pre-infection memory, which suggests that pre-existing cross-reactive memory T cells took part in the SARS-CoV-2 response.

In regard to this clonotype: Its recognized antigen is unknown. No qualities accompany the bases; no much larger clone lies one base away.

PBMCs were isolated by Ficoll-Paque density gradient centrifugation. Trimmed from V: 3 bases; trimmed from J: 7 bases; junction bases lacking a gene match: 3. Its CDR3 holds 13 amino acids, cysteine through phenylalanine. Left in the record is the CDR3 DNA by itself, 39 bases read in frame from the first base. CDR1 and CDR2, looked up from the germline V gene, are SGHRS and YFSETQ. Reads for this sample came from an Illumina NovaSeq 6000. TCRalpha and TCRbeta cDNA libraries were constructed by 5'RACE with constant-segment primers, with sample barcodes and unique molecular identifiers being introduced. RNA was extracted from every sample with Trizol reagent. The libraries were amplified in two PCR steps, and the second step added a second sample barcode and Illumina TruSeq adapters. Sequencing of the libraries was done on an Illumina NovaSeq, producing 2 x 150 bp paired-end reads. On the study's bioinformatics: Reads were demultiplexed and collapsed into UMI-guided consensus sequences with migec v1.2.7. Using mixcr v2.1.11, UMI consensuses were aligned to TRA and TRB V and J templates and then assembled into clonotypes. A clonotype was counted as expanded or contracted only when both edgeR and NoisET called the clonotype significant, with the noise models trained on biological replicates. For edgeR calls, the thresholds were a false discovery rate-adjusted p below 0.01 and a log2 fold-change of 1. As an exploratory analysis of dynamics, max-normalized trajectories of the 1000 most abundant clonotypes were examined by PCA with hierarchical clustering. Separately sequenced CD4+ and CD8+ repertoires were used to assign the CD4 or CD8 phenotype of responding clones. TCRdb cleaned the public reads at Q25 with fastp, built clones with MiXCR and kept in-frame beta chains. Here each entry gathers all rows of one CDR3 protein and keeps the most common genes and DNA. TCRdb assigned the V and J calls; the authors' analysis was not used. Across this sample there are about 280,000 distinct CDR3 sequences, with 7% to 10% seen only once. The top ten clones comprise around a fifth of the sample.

The receptor comes from a man in his late teens or twenties who had mild COVID-19 (a few samples of this study predate the infection). The sample titles of this study are shuffled in the database, so cell type and time point are left out; the donor was told from shared clones. Material: PBMCs or a T cell subset sorted from them (not recorded which). The chain was built from TRBV5-1 and TRBJ2-2; TRBD2 aligns with 7 central bases. The CDR3 sequence is CASSWSGVGELFF. DNA sequence: TGCGCCAGCAGCTGGAGCGGGGTCGGGGAGCTGTTTTTT.